This T cell receptor beta chain was recorded in a study of T cell responses to AZD1222 COVID-19 vaccine. The J segment lost 2 bases and the V segment lost 6 bases, leaving 9 bases of the junction unmatched. Germline V gene data show CDR1 as SGHTA and CDR2 as FQGNSA. The CDR3 contains 15 residues. This table comes from immunoSEQ multiplex PCR, and its TCRdb copy is limited to in-frame clones, with some not included. The repertoire includes 100,000 to 150,000 clones, roughly 90% of them detected once, and roughly 3.9% sits in the top ten. The sequencing used peripheral blood, collected on day 0 of AZD1222 vaccination. The TCR comes from an adult in good health. The V call is TRBV7-2, the J call TRBJ1-1; the match to TRBD1 covers 7 bases. The CDR3 DNA is TGTGCCAGCAGTCAACGGGGACAGAGTAACACTGAAGCTTTCTTT. This gives the protein CASSQRGQSNTEAFF. Full variable domain (missing parts from reference TRBV7-2 and TRBJ1-1): GAGVSQSPSNKVTEKGKDVELRCDPISGHTALYWYRQSLGQGLEFLIYFQGNSAPDKSGLPSDRFSAERTGGSVSTLTIQRTQQEDSAVYLCASSQRGQSNTEAFFGQGTRLTVV.